The present entry profiles one TCR beta chain with its context. Its antigen is not known. The data belong to a study of T cell responses to AZD1222 COVID-19 vaccine. Study information: Timing groups of about 4 and about 12 weeks for second doses were pooled.

This CDR3 has 13 amino acids. Germline V gene lookup returns CDR1 LGHDT and CDR2 YNNKEL (reference sequence). V lost 0 bases and J 5 bases, leaving 7 bases between the germline ends. General study findings and limits: Regions 160-218 and 743-854 dominated among vaccine-associated CD4 TCRs spanning spike. Clonal diversity was possibly underestimated, and white British individuals and females predominated among donors. Only after the peak T cell response were repertoires sampled.

The assay was immunoSEQ multiplex PCR, and TCRdb's table has in-frame clones only and misses some. Altogether about 85,000 clones are present, approximately 91% being singletons, with the ten largest covering under 7%. The chain recombines TRBV3-1 (or the pseudogene TRBV3-2) with TRBJ1-2; D call uncertain. This receptor was obtained from an adult in good health. The sequences come from peripheral blood, collected on day 0 of AZD1222 vaccination. CDR3 amino acids: CASSQEDRYGYTF. CDR3 bases: TGTGCCAGCAGCCAAGAGGACCGATATGGCTACACCTTC.